A selection of T cell receptor beta chains follows, all from one sample in a study of Ad26.COV2.S vaccination and SARS-CoV-2 variants. Clones were sequenced by immunoSEQ multiplex PCR, and TCRdb holds only the in-frame ones, with some missing. The sample consists of around 450,000 clones, 89% of them appearing once. Sequences were derived from peripheral blood, sampled in a trial of Ad26.COV2.S vaccine versus placebo. These receptors came from a person between 18 and 60 years old who received the Ad26.COV2.S COVID-19 vaccine or a placebo. Both conserved end residues are part of each CDR3. A D gene is named only where the DNA matches it firmly. Size is omitted from some rows. Given values are once, few, many or a class for expanded clones.

d_call j_call clone_size v_call cdr3_nt cdr3_aa
. TRBJ2-7 . TRBV28 TGTGCCAGCAGTTTAGGCGGCGGGGTTTCAACCGAGCAGTACTTC CASSLGGGVSTEQYF
. TRBJ2-7 . TRBV30 TGTGCCTGGAGTGAGGGCGGGGGCCTCGGGGAGCAGTACTTC CAWSEGGGLGEQYF
. TRBJ2-1 . TRBV6-5 TGTGCCAGCAGTTACTCACAGGGATACCACAATGAGCAGTTCTTC CASSYSQGYHNEQFF
TRBD2 TRBJ2-1 . TRBV28 TGTGCCAGCAGTTTCACCGGACTAGCCCAGGGCAATGAGCAGTTCTTC CASSFTGLAQGNEQFF
. TRBJ1-4 . TRBV25-1 TGTGCCAGCAGTGAATGGTCAGGGGATAAACTGTTTTTT CASSEWSGDKLFF
. TRBJ1-1 . TRBV7-6 TGTGCCAGCAGCTTAGTTTTCGGGGTTTGCACTGAAGCTTTCTTT CASSLVFGVCTEAFF
. TRBJ2-7 . TRBV7-9 TGTGCCAGCAGCTCGATTTCGGCCGAGCAGTACTTC CASSSISAEQYF
. TRBJ1-2 . TRBV28 TGTGCCAGCAGTTTATTTGGGGGGGGCTACACCTTC CASSLFGGGYTF
. TRBJ1-2 . TRBV5-1 TGCGCCAGCAGCCCTAGCGGAGAAAGCGGCTACACCTTC CASSPSGESGYTF
. TRBJ1-5 . TRBV28 TGTGCCAGCAGTTTAGAGGGCCCTAGCAATCAGCCCCAGCATTTT CASSLEGPSNQPQHF
. TRBJ1-4 . TRBV24-1 TGTGCCACCAGTGACCCGGGGGGTAGGAAACTGTTTTTT CATSDPGGRKLFF
. TRBJ2-3 once TRBV7-9 TGTGCCAGCAGCCCGGGGGTTGCCGGGTTCACAGATACGCAGTATTTT CASSPGVAGFTDTQYF
. TRBJ1-1 . TRBV2 TGTGCCAGCAGTGAGGACACTAACACTGAAGCTTTCTTT CASSEDTNTEAFF
. TRBJ2-6 . TRBV7-3 TGTGCCAGCAGCCCAACGGGCTCGGTGGTCTCTGGGGCCAACGTCCTGACTTTC CASSPTGSVVSGANVLTF
TRBD1 TRBJ1-5 once TRBV7-4 TGTGCCAGCAGCTTGGAAGACAGGGATCGGAATCAGCCCCAGCATTTT CASSLEDRDRNQPQHF
. TRBJ2-7 . TRBV10-1 TGCGCCAGCAGAGGGGACTACGAGCAGTACTTC CASRGDYEQYF
. TRBJ1-3 few TRBV5-5 TGTGCCAGCAGCTGGGACGGTAACTCTGGAAACACCATATATTTT CASSWDGNSGNTIYF
. TRBJ2-5 . TRBV11-2 TGTGCCAGCAGCCCTAGGTGGGGGACCCAGTACTTC CASSPRWGTQYF
. TRBJ2-7 . TRBV30 TGTGCCTGGAGAGCTGGGGGCTACGAGCAGTACTTC CAWRAGGYEQYF
. TRBJ1-4 few TRBV30 TGTGCCTGGAGAACAGGGTCGTTGGAAAAACTGTTTTTT CAWRTGSLEKLFF
. TRBJ2-5 . TRBV7-9 TGTGCCAGCAGCTCCCGACTAGGGCATTTGCAAGAGACCCAGTACTTC CASSSRLGHLQETQYF
TRBD1 TRBJ2-1 . TRBV19 TGTGCCAGTAGTGTACAGGGGGAACCCAACAATGAGCAGTTCTTC CASSVQGEPNNEQFF
. TRBJ2-3 . TRBV27 TGTGCCAGCAGTCCCACTTCAGTAGATACGCAGTATTTT CASSPTSVDTQYF
TRBD2 TRBJ2-3 . TRBV11-2 TGTGCCAGCAGCCCTACTAGCGGCACAGATACGCAGTATTTT CASSPTSGTDTQYF
TRBD1 TRBJ2-1 . TRBV5-1 TGCGCCAGCAGCGTCCGGACAGGGGGCGATGAGCAGTTCTTC CASSVRTGGDEQFF
. TRBJ1-5 . TRBV5-6 TGTGCCAGCAGCGAGGGTTTTCAGCCCCAGCATTTT CASSEGFQPQHF
TRBD1 TRBJ1-2 . TRBV3-1/TRBV3-2 TGTGCCAGCAGCCAACAGGGGGTCTTTGGCTACACCTTC CASSQQGVFGYTF
TRBD1 TRBJ2-6 . TRBV7-3 TGTGCCAGCAGCCCAAAGGGACAGCCCTCTGGGGCCAACGTCCTGACTTTC CASSPKGQPSGANVLTF